The 21 T cell receptor beta chains given below trace back to one sample, sequenced in a study of blood T cell repertoires in COVID-19. Measured with immunoSEQ multiplex PCR; TCRdb has only the in-frame clones, and not every one. The sample yields over 150,000 clones, around nine tenths seen once. Sequenced material: peripheral blood. The receptors were sampled from a man aged 60-69 years with COVID-19, enrolled during active disease.

The rearrangement uses TRBV7-2 and TRBJ1-4; 7 bases map to TRBD1. The CDR3 consists of 16 residues. Looked up from germline, CDR1 is SGHTA and CDR2 is FQGNSA. V lost 5 bases, J lost 4 bases, and 10 bases stayed unmatched. CDR3: CASSEQTGVYNEKLFF. Written as DNA, the CDR3 is TGTGCCAGCAGCGAACAAACAGGGGTCTATAATGAAAAACTGTTTTTT.

The V call is TRBV7-9, the J call TRBJ1-2; D call uncertain. V was shortened by 2 bases and J by 8 bases, with 12 bases between the two germline ends. Germline assignment: CDR1 SEHNR and CDR2 FQNEAQ (reference sequence). The CDR3 consists of 13 residues. The CDR3 DNA follows: TGTGCCAGCAGCTTACTGGCAGCGTGGGGCTACACCTTC. As protein: CASSLLAAWGYTF.

The rearrangement uses TRBV18 and TRBJ1-2, with D perhaps TRBD1 (5 bases). From germline, CDR1 is KGHSH and CDR2 LQKENI. The CDR3 totals 14 residues. V was cut by 9 bases and J by 7 bases, with 21 bases left in between. The CDR3 region is CASQQVAGRLGYTF. The CDR3 DNA is TGTGCCAGTCAACAGGTAGCAGGCCGTCTTGGCTACACCTTC. Variable domain in full (rest from reference TRBV18 and TRBJ1-2): NAGVMQNPRHLVRRRGQEARLRCSPMKGHSHVYWYRQLPEEGLKFMVYLQKENIIDESGMPKERFSAEFPKEGPSILRIQQVVRGDSAAYFCASQQVAGRLGYTFGSGTRLTVV.

V and J are TRBV19 and TRBJ1-3; D is unclear. There are 14 residues in the CDR3. V was cut by 1 base and J by 2 bases, with 6 bases left in between. Germline V gene lookup returns CDR1 LNHDA and CDR2 SQIVND (reference sequence). The CDR3 region has the DNA TGTGCCAGTAGTATAGGCCAGGCTGGAAACACCATATATTTT. The encoded protein is CASSIGQAGNTIYF.

The chain links TRBV28 to TRBJ1-1; possibly TRBD1 for D (5 bases). This CDR3 is 15 amino acids long. The V gene's germline CDR1 is MDHEN and CDR2 SYDVKM. V was shortened by 5 bases and J by 3 bases, with 16 bases between the two germline ends. CDR3 sequence: CASSPSGGMYTEAFF. In DNA form, the CDR3 reads TGTGCCAGCAGTCCCTCGGGGGGAATGTACACTGAAGCTTTCTTT.

The rearrangement links TRBV27 to TRBJ2-4; D ambiguous. The CDR3 is 13 amino acids. Trimming cost V 8 bases and J 6 bases, with 14 bases left between them. Germline loops: CDR1 MNHEY, CDR2 SMNVEV (reference sequence). The CDR3 DNA sequence: TGTGCCAGCCGTGGGTGGGCCGGAAACATTCAGTACTTC. Its protein product is CASRGWAGNIQYF.

J is TRBJ1-3 and V is TRBV9; 9 bases are a match to TRBD1. Germline CDR1 reads SGDLS; CDR2 reads YYNGEE. J was trimmed by 2 bases and V by 6 bases; bases with no gene match: 3. The CDR3 is 14 amino acids. The CDR3 here is CASTGTGTGNTIYF. Written as DNA, the CDR3 is TGTGCCAGCACTGGGACAGGGACTGGAAACACCATATATTTT.

This clone was observed once. The gene calls are TRBV30 and TRBJ1-2, with 11 nucleotides matching TRBD1. This CDR3 spans 13 amino acids. After removal of 8 bases from V and 5 bases from J, the junction contained 7 bases not matched to a gene. Germline V gives CDR1 GTSNPN, CDR2 SVGIG (reference sequence). The chain's CDR3 is CARGQGVEYGYTF. DNA for the CDR3: TGTGCCAGGGGACAGGGGGTTGAATATGGCTACACCTTC. Looking up the rest from reference TRBV30 and TRBJ1-2 gives the full variable domain: SQTIHQWPATLVQPVGSPLSLECTVEGTSNPNLYWYRQAAGRGLQLLFYSVGIGQISSEVPQNLSASRPQDRQFILSSKKLLLSDSGFYLCARGQGVEYGYTFGSGTRLTVV.

V and J are TRBV6-5 and TRBJ1-5; weak D call: TRBD1 (5 bases). Germline V CDR1 and CDR2: MNHEY, SVGAGI. Trimming removed 5 bases from V and 4 bases from J, with 12 bases in between. The CDR3 sequence is 14 residues long. In DNA form, the CDR3 reads TGTGCCAGCAGTCGAAACGGGGGAAATCAGCCCCAGCATTTT. Translation gives CASSRNGGNQPQHF.

The chain employs TRBV4-3 and TRBJ1-1; 8 positions match TRBD1. The V gene's germline CDR1 is LGHNA and CDR2 YSLEER. This CDR3 spans 17 amino acids. Trimming removed 4 bases from V and 4 bases from J; junction bases left unmatched: 14. In nucleotides, the CDR3 is TGCGCCAGCAGCCGCGGGGTGGGCAGGGGGCCAGGCACTGAAGCTTTCTTT. Residues: CASSRGVGRGPGTEAFF.

This rearrangement joins TRBV9 to TRBJ1-2; D unclear. CDR3 size: 16 residues. V was trimmed by 2 bases and J by 4 bases, leaving 18 bases between them. CDR1 is SGDLS, CDR2 YYNGEE, per germline. The DNA for the CDR3 is TGTGCCAGCAGCGTTCGTGATTCGGGAGGCTTCTATGGCTACACCTTC. It codes for CASSVRDSGGFYGYTF.

This clone was recorded once. The gene calls are TRBV4-1 and TRBJ2-2; 7 nucleotides line up with TRBD1. The length of the CDR3 is 18 residues. Trimming took 1 base from V and 1 from J; bases not matched to a gene: 9. The germline CDR1 and CDR2 sequences are MGHRA and YSYEKL. This CDR3 is CASSQVIRGRRNTGELFF. In nucleotides, the CDR3 is TGCGCCAGCAGCCAAGTCATAAGGGGGCGAAGGAACACCGGGGAGCTGTTTTTT.

The chain is built from TRBV7-2 and TRBJ2-1; possibly TRBD1 for D (6 bases). The CDR3 consists of 15 residues. V dropped 5 bases and J dropped 4 bases, with 15 bases sitting between them. CDR1 and CDR2 (germline): SGHTA, FQGNSA. The CDR3 loop is CASSQRTDRYNEQFF. The CDR3 nucleotides are TGTGCCAGCAGCCAAAGGACAGATCGATACAATGAGCAGTTCTTC.

J is TRBJ1-4 and V is TRBV4-2; D is undetermined. Germline lookup yields CDR1 LGHNA and CDR2 YNFKEQ. The CDR3 is made up of 13 amino acids. V lost 0 bases and J 7 bases, leaving 6 bases between the germline ends. The CDR3: CASSQDQAEKLFF. CDR3 sequence (DNA): TGTGCCAGCAGCCAAGATCAGGCTGAAAAACTGTTTTTT.

The chain couples TRBV15 to TRBJ2-2; the D is unclear. The CDR3 is made up of 15 amino acids. V was shortened by 0 bases and J by 2 bases, with 7 bases between the two germline ends. CDR1 is LNHNV and CDR2 is YYDKDF in the germline V gene (reference sequence). The CDR3 loop is CATSRDFSNTGELFF. CDR3 nucleotide sequence: TGTGCCACCAGCAGAGATTTCTCCAACACCGGGGAGCTGTTTTTT.

This sequence joins TRBV28 and TRBJ1-3; 7 nucleotides match TRBD1. CDR1 is MDHEN and CDR2 is SYDVKM in the germline V gene. The CDR3 spans 15 residues. The J segment lost 4 bases and the V segment lost 5 bases, leaving 8 bases of the junction unmatched. The CDR3 reads CASSTISTGGNTIYF. The DNA for the CDR3 is TGTGCCAGCAGTACGATATCGACAGGGGGAAACACCATATATTTT.

V and J are TRBV21-1 and TRBJ1-1. TRBV21-1 is designated a pseudogene. The CDR3 has 16 residues. In nucleotides, the CDR3 is TGTGCCAGCAGCACACTTATACTACTCATGAACACTGAAGCTTTCTTT. Residues: CASSTLILLMNTEAFF.

J is TRBJ2-5 and V is TRBV28, with D possibly matching TRBD1 (6 bases). The DNA end is more similar to TRBJ2-7, so the J call may be wrong. CDR1 is MDHEN and CDR2 is SYDVKM in the germline V gene. This CDR3 spans 15 amino acids. The chain's CDR3 is CASSLHREGGYEQYF. The CDR3, as DNA: TGTGCCAGCAGTTTACACAGGGAAGGAGGTTACGAGCAGTACTTC.

The V and J genes are TRBV28 and TRBJ1-1; D gene uncertain. The germline V gene has CDR1 MDHEN and CDR2 SYDVKM. The germline V and J ends were trimmed by 2 bases and 5 bases, with 9 bases remaining between them. There are 13 residues in the CDR3. CDR3 amino acids: CASSLGQRTEAFF. The DNA of the CDR3 is TGTGCCAGCAGTTTAGGGCAACGAACTGAAGCTTTCTTT.

CDR3 region: CASSVAGDRALAYNEQFF. The CDR3, as DNA: TGTGCCAGCAGCGTAGCGGGTGACAGAGCTCTCGCCTACAATGAGCAGTTCTTC. This chain connects TRBV9 to TRBJ2-1; possibly TRBD1 for D (5 bases). The CDR3 has 18 residues. With 0 bases removed from V and 2 bases from J, the gap between germline ends came to 18 bases. Germline values: CDR1 SGDLS, CDR2 YYNGEE.

V gene TRBV11-2 combines with J gene TRBJ1-2, with unresolved D. The CDR3 is made up of 12 amino acids. The germline CDR1 and CDR2 sequences are SGHAT and FQNNGV. With 1 base removed from V and 7 bases from J, the gap between germline ends came to 7 bases. Here the CDR3 DNA reads TGTGCCAGCAGCTTAGCGCGGTTTGGCTACACCTTC. Amino acids: CASSLARFGYTF.